This entry is about one T cell receptor beta chain. The target of this receptor is not known. The record has no base qualities; no much larger clone is one base away. Trimming costs V 0 bases and J 7 bases, and their ends lie 11 bases apart. The CDR3 measures 15 amino acids from cysteine to phenylalanine. The retained sequence is limited to the CDR3, 45 bases, with the frame set at the first base. Per the germline V gene, SGDLS is the CDR1 and YYNGEE is the CDR2. This sample is drawn from a study of blood T cell repertoires in COVID-19 (dated by TCRdb to between 2020 and 2021). Some background on the complete study: Samples covering the acute and convalescent phases of COVID-19 were provided by collaborators in the United States, Italy and Spain. The material from the prospective study consisted of cDNA or gDNA derived from T cells, B-cell-depleted T cells, or PBMCs. Subjects who had been exposed to COVID-19, were actively infected with it, or had recovered from it provided the deeply sampled blood TCRbeta repertoires that made up the dataset. The repertoires were made available in a free public database intended to serve as a resource for research on the immune response to SARS-CoV-2. Samples came from the ongoing ImmuneRACE study (first 160 participants) plus 1,254 subjects from 6 global collaborators. The sample metadata nearly always contained a de-identified subject ID, COVID-19 status, age in years and sex. Where HLA class I and class II types were available, the types were taken from metadata supplied by the sample provider, not from assay-based typing.

The paper's findings and limits, for the study overall: The amount of clinical and demographic metadata varied by source and participant and was provided uncurated.

TCRbeta CDR3 regions were amplified from genomic DNA using the immunoSEQ Assay, a bias-controlled multiplex PCR. As for the authors' bioinformatics: The number of nucleated cells in each sample was estimated from the amplification of reference gene primers within the assay. To quantify the absolute abundance of each unique TCRbeta CDR3 rearrangement, sequence reads were collapsed and filtered. Productive Simpson clonality was computed per sample as the square root of Simpson's diversity index over productive rearrangements. Held by TCRdb, this immuneACCESS table contains in-frame sequences only and omits some clones. Under half of the omission traces to an unresolved V gene where checked; the cause of the rest is unknown. V and J calls and clone size are as listed in that table; D and trimming were resolved from the DNA. The table for this sample lists 150,000 to 200,000 clones; approximately 80% of them were counted only once. The biggest ten clones account for 6.5% to 7.5% of the sample.

In Seattle, one collaborating source enrolled patients while the infection was active and tracked those patients longitudinally over the course of disease. Collaborating institutions collected whole blood in K2EDTA tubes following their own protocols. Collaborator samples were shipped for TCRbeta analysis as frozen whole blood, isolated PBMCs, or DNA extracted from either sample type. Sequences were obtained from peripheral blood. The sequence was collected from a woman aged 40-49 years with COVID-19, enrolled during active disease. The receptor chain draws on TRBV9 and TRBJ1-6, with an unclear D gene assignment. The CDR3 region: CASSVAPQRNSPLHF. The DNA sequence follows: TGTGCCAGCAGCGTAGCTCCTCAGCGAAATTCACCCCTCCACTTT.